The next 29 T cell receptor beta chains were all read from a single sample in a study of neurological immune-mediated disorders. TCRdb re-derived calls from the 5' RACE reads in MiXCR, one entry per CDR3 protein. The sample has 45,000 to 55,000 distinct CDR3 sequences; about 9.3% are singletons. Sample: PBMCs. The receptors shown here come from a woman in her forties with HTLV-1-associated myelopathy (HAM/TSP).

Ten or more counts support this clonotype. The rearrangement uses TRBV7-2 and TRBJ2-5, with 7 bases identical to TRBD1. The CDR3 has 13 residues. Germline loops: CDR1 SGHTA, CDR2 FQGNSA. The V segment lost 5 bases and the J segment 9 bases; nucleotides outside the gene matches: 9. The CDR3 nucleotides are TGTGCCAGCAGCACAGGGGCCCGAGGGTCCCAGTACTTC. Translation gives CASSTGARGSQYF.

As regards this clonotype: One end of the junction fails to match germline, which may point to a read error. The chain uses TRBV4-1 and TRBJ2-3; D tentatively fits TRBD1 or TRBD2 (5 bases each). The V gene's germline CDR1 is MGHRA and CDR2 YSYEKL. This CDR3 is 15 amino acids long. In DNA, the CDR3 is TGCGCCAGCAGCCAGGAGAGGGGCTTTATAGATACGAAGTATTTT. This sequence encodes CASSQERGFIDTKYF.

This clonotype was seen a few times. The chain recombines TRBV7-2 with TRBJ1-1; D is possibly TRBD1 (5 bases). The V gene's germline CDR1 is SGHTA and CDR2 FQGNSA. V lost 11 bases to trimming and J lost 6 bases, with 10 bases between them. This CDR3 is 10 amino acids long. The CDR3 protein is CAGTEPEAFF. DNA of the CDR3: TGTGCCGGGACGGAACCTGAAGCTTTCTTT. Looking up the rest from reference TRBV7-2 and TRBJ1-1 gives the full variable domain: GAGVSQSPSNKVTEKGKDVELRCDPISGHTALYWYRQSLGQGLEFLIYFQGNSAPDKSGLPSDRFSAERTGGSVSTLTIQRTQQEDSAVYLCAGTEPEAFFGQGTRLTVV.

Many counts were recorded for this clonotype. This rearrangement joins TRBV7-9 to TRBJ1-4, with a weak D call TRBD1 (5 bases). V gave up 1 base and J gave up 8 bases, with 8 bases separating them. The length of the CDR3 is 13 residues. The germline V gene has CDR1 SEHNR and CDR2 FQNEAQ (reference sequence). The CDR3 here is CASSLGGSEKLFF. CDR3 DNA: TGTGCCAGCAGCTTAGGGGGGAGCGAAAAACTGTTTTTT.

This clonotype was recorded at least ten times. This CDR3 reads CASSLVLWSPGELFF. For the CDR3, the DNA is TGTGCCAGCAGCTTGGTCCTTTGGTCCCCCGGGGAGCTGTTTTTT. The chain is built from TRBV5-5 and TRBJ2-2; D is unclear. This CDR3 is 15 amino acids long. Germline V gene lookup returns CDR1 SGHKS and CDR2 YYEKEE (reference sequence). V lost 0 bases and J lost 6, with 12 bases in between.

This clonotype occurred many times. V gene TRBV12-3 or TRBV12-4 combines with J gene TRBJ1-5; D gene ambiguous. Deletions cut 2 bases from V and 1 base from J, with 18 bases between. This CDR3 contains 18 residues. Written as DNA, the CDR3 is TGTGCCAGCAGTTTACGTAGGGTATTAGAGCGGAGCAATCAGCCCCAGCATTTT. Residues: CASSLRRVLERSNQPQHF.

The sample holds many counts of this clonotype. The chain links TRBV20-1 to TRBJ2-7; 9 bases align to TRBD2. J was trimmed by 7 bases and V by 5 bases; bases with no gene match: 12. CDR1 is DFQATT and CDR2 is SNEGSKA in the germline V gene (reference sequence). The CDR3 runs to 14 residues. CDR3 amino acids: CSASLGTSRGEQYF. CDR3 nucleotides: TGCAGTGCTTCCCTTGGGACTAGCAGGGGTGAGCAGTACTTC.

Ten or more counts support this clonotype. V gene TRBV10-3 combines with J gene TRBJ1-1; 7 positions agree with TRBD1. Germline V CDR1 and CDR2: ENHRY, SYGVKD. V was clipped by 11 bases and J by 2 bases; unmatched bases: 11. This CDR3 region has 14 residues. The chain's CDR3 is CAARQGMGNTEAFF. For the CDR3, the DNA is TGTGCCGCCCGACAGGGTATGGGAAACACTGAAGCTTTCTTT.

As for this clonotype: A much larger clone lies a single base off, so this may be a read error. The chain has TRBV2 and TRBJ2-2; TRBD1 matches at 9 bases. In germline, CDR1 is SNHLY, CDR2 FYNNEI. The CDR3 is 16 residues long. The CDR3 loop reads CASSEAGTGLGGDLFF. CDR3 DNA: TGTGCCAGCAGTGAAGCAGGGACAGGGTTAGGCGGGGATCTGTTTTTT.

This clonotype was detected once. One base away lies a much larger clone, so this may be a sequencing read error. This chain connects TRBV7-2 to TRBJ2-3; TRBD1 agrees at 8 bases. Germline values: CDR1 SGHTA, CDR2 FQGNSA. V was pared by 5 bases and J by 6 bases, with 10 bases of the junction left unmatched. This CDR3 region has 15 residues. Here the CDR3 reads CASSPGGATGDTQYF. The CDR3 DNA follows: TGTGCCAGCAGCCCAGGGGGCGCCACCGGGGATACGCAGTATTTT.

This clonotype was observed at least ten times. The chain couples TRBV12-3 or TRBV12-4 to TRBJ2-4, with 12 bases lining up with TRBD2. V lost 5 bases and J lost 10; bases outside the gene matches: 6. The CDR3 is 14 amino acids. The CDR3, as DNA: TGTGCCAGCAGTGTTTCTAGCGGGGGGGCTATTCAGTACTTC. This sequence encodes CASSVSSGGAIQYF.

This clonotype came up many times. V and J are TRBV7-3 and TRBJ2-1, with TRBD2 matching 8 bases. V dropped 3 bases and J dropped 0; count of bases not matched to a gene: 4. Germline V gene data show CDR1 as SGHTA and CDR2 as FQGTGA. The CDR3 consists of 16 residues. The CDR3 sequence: CASSFGGVNSYNEQFF. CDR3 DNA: TGTGCCAGCAGCTTCGGGGGGGTTAACTCCTACAATGAGCAGTTCTTC.

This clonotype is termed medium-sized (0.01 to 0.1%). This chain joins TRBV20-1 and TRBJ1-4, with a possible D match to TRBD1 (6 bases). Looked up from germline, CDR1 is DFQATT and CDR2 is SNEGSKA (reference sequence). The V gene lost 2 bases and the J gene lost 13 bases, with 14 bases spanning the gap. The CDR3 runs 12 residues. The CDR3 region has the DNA TGCAGTGCTAGAAGGACAGCAGAGGGACTGTTTTTT. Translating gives CSARRTAEGLFF.

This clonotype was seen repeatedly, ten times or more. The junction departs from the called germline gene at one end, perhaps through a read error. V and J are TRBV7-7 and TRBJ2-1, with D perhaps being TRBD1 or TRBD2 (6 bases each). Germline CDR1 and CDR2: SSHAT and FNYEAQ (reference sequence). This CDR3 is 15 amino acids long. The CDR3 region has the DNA TGTGCCAGCAGCTTAGGGGGGGCTTATTACAGTGAGCAGTTCTTC. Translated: CASSLGGAYYSEQFF.

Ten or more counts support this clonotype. CDR3 in DNA: TGTGCCAGCTCCGCTGACAGGGGTGGAGGCTACACCTTC. Its protein product is CASSADRGGGYTF. The chain has TRBV18 and TRBJ1-2; 8 bases are shared with TRBD1. CDR1 is KGHSH, CDR2 LQKENI, per germline. The ends lost 6 bases at V and 8 bases at J; junction bases unmatched: 8. This CDR3 is built from 13 residues.

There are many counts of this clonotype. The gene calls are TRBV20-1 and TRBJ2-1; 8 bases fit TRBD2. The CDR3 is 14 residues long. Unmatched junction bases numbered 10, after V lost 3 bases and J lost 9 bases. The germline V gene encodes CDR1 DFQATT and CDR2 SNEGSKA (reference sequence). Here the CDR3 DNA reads TGCAGTGCTAGTGCTACGGGAGGGATCTTTGAGCAGTTCTTC. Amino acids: CSASATGGIFEQFF.

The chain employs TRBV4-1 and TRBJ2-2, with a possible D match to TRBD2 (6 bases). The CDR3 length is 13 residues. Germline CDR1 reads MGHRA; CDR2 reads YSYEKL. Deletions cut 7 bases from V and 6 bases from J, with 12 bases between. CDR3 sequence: CASKGIAAGELFF. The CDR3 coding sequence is TGCGCCAGCAAAGGAATAGCGGCCGGGGAGCTGTTTTTT.

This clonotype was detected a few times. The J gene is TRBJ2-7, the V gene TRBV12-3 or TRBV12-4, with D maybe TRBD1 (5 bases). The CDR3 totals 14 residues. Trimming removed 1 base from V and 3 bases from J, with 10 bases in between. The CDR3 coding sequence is TGTGCCAGCAGTTTAGTTGGGGCCGACTACGAGCAGTACTTC. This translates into CASSLVGADYEQYF.

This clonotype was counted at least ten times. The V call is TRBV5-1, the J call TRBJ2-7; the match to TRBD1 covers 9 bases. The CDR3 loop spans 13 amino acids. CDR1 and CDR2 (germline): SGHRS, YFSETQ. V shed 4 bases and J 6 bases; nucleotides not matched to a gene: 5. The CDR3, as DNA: TGCGCCAGCAGCCTGGACAGGGGCTCCGAGCAGTACTTC. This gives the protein CASSLDRGSEQYF.

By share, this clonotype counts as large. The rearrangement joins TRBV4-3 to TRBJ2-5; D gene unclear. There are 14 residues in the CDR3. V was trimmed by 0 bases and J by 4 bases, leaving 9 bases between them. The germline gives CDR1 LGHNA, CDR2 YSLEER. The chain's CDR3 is CASSQDRRPETQYF. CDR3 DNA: TGCGCCAGCAGCCAAGACAGGCGCCCAGAGACCCAGTACTTC.

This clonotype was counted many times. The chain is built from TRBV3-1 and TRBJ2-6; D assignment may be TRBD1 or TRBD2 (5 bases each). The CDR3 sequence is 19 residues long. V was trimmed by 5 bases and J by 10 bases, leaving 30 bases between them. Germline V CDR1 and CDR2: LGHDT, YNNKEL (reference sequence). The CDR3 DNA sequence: TGTGCCAGCAGCAAGAGCTTAGGGGACCCGGGCAACCGACCAAACGTCCTGACTTTC. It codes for CASSKSLGDPGNRPNVLTF.

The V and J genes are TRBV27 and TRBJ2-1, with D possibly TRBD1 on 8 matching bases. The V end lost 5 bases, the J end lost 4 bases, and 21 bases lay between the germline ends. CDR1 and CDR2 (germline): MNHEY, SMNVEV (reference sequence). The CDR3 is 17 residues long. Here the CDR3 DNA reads TGTGCCAGCAGTCCAAGGACAGGGAGGGTCCTTTACAATGAGCAGTTCTTC. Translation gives CASSPRTGRVLYNEQFF.

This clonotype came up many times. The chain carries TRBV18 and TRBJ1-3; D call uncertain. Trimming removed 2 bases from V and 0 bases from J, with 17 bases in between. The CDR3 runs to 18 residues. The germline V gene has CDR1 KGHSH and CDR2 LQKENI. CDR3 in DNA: TGTGCCAGCTCACCAGAGGACGGACTTGGCAGCTCTGGAAACACCATATATTTT. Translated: CASSPEDGLGSSGNTIYF.

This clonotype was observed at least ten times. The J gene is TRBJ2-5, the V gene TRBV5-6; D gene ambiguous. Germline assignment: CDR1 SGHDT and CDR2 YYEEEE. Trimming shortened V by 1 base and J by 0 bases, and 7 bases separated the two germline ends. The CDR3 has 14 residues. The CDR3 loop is CASSLRRYQETQYF. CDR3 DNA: TGTGCCAGCAGCTTGCGGCGGTACCAAGAGACCCAGTACTTC.

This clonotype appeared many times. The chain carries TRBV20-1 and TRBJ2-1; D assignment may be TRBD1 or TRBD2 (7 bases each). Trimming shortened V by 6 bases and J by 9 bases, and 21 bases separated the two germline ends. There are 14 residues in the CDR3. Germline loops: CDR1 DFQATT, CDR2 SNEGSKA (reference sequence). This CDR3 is CSAEGGTAYREQFF. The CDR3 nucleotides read TGCAGTGCAGAGGGGGGGACAGCCTACCGTGAGCAGTTCTTC.

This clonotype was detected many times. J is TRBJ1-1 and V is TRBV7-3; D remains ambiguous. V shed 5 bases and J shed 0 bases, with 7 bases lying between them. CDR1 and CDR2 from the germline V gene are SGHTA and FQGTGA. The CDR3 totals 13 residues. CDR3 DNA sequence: TGTGCCAGCAGCCCGGCCATGAACACTGAAGCTTTCTTT. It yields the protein CASSPAMNTEAFF.

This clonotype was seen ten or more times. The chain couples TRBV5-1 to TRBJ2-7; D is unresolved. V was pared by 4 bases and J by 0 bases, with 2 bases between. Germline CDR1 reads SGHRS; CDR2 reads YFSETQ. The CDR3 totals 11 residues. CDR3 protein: CASSRSYEQYF. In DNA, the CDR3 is TGCGCCAGCAGCCGCTCCTACGAGCAGTACTTC.

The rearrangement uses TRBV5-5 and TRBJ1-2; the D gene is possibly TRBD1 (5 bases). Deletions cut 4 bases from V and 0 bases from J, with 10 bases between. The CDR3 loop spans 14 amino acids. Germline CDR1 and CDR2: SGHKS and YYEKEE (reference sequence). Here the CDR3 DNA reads TGTGCCAGCAGCCCGGGACCTACTAACTATGGCTACACCTTC. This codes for CASSPGPTNYGYTF.

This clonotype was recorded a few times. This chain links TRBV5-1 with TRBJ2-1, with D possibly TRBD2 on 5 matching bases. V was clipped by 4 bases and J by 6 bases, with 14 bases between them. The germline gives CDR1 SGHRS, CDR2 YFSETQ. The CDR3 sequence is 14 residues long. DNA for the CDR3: TGCGCCAGCAGCAGCGGCGAGGGCCTCAATGAGCAGTTCTTC. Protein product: CASSSGEGLNEQFF.